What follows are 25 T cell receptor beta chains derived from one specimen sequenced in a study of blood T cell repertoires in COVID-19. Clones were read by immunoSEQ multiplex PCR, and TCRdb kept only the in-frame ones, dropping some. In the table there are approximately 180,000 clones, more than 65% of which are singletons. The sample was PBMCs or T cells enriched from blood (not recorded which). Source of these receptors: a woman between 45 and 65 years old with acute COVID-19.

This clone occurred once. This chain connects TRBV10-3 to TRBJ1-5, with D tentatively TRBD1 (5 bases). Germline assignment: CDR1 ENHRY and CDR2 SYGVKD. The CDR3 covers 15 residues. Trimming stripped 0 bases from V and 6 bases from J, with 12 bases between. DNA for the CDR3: TGTGCCATCAGTGAGTCGAAGCAGGGAGGTCAGCCCCAGCATTTT. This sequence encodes CAISESKQGGQPQHF.

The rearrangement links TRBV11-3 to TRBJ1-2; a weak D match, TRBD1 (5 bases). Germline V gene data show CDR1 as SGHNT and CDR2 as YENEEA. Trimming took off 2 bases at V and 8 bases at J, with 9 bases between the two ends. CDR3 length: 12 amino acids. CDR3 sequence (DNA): TGTGCCAGCAGCTTATCGGGGGAAGGCTACACCTTC. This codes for CASSLSGEGYTF.

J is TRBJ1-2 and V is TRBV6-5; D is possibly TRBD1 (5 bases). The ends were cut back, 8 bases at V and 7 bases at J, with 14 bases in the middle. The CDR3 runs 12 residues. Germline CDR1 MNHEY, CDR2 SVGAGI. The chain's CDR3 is CASGSRQLGYTF. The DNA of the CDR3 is TGTGCCAGCGGCTCCCGACAGCTTGGCTACACCTTC.

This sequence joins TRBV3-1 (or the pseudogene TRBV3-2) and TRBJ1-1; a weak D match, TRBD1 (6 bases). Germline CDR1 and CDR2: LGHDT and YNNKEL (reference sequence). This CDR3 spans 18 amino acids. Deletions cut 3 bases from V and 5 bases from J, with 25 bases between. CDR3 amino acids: CASSQGPIQTGSYTEAFF. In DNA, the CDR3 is TGTGCCAGCAGCCAGGGGCCGATCCAGACAGGTAGTTATACTGAAGCTTTCTTT.

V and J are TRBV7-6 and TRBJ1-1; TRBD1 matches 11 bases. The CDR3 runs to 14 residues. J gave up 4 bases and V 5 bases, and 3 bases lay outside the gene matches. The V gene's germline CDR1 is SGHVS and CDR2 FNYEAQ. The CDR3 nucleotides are TGTGCCAGCAGCGCCGGACAGGGGGCCACTGAAGCTTTCTTT. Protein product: CASSAGQGATEAFF.

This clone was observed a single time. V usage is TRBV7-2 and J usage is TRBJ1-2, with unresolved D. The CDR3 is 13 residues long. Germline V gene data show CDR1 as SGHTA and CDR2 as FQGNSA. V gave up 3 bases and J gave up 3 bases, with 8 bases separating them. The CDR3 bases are TGTGCCAGCAGCTTCTTTGCGGACTATGGCTACACCTTC. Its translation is CASSFFADYGYTF.

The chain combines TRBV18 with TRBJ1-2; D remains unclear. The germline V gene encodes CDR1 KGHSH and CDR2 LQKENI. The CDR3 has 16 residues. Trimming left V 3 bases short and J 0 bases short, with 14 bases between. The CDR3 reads CASSPGRGRTNYGYTF. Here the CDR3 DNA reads TGTGCCAGCTCACCTGGGCGTGGCAGAACTAACTATGGCTACACCTTC.

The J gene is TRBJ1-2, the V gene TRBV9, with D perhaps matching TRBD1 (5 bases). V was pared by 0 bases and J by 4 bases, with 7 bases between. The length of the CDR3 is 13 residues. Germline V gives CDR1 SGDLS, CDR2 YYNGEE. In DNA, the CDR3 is TGTGCCAGCAGCGTAGACAGGCGCTATGGCTACACCTTC. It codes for CASSVDRRYGYTF.

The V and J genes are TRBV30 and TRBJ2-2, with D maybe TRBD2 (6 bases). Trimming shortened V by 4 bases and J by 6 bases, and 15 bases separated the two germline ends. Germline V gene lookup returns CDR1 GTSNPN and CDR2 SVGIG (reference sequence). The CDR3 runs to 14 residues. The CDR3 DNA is TGTGCCTGGAACGCGGGAAGGGCTCCCGGGGAGCTGTTTTTT. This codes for CAWNAGRAPGELFF.

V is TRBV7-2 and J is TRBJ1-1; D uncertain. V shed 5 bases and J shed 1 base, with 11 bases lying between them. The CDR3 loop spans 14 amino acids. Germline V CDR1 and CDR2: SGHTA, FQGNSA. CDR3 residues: CASSPSSGNTEAFF. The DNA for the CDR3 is TGTGCCAGCAGCCCGAGTAGCGGGAACACTGAAGCTTTCTTT.

DNA for the CDR3: TGTGCCAGCAGTTGGACAGGGGGAAAAGAGACCCAGTACTTC. This encodes CASSWTGGKETQYF. V and J are TRBV28 and TRBJ2-5, with 10 positions matching TRBD1. The V gene end was trimmed by 4 bases and the J gene end by 3 bases; junction bases not matched to a gene: 2. The CDR3 length is 14 residues. The V gene's germline CDR1 is MDHEN and CDR2 SYDVKM.

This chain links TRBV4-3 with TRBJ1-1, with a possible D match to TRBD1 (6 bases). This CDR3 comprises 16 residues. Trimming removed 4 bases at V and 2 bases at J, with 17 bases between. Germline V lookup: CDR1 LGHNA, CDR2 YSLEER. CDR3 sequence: CASSLHAQGLNTEAFF. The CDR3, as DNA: TGCGCCAGCAGCCTCCACGCACAGGGTTTAAACACTGAAGCTTTCTTT.

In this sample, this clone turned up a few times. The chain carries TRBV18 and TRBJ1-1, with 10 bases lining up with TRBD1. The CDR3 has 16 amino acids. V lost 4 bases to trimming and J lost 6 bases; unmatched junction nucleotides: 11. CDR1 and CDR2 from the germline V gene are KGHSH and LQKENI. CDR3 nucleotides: TGTGCCAGCTCACTCCAGACAGGGGGCGGCGGGGCTGAAGCTTTCTTT. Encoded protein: CASSLQTGGGGAEAFF.

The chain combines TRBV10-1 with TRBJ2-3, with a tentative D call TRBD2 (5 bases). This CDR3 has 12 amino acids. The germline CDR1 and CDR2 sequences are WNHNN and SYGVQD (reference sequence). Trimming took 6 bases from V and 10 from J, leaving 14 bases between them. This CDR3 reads CASSRMAGSQYF. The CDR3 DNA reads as TGCGCCAGCAGCCGGATGGCGGGCTCGCAGTATTTT.

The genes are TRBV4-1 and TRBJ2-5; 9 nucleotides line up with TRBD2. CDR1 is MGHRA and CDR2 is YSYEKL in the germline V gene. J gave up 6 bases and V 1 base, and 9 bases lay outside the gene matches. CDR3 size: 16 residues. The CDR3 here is CASSQGARGGAKTQYF. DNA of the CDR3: TGCGCCAGCAGCCAAGGGGCCCGCGGGGGGGCCAAGACCCAGTACTTC.

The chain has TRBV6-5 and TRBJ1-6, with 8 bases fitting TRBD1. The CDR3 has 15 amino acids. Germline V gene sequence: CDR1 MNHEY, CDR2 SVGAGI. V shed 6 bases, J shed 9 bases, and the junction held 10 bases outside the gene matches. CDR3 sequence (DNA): TGTGCCAGCAGCCGACAGGGGATGAGCATTTCACCCCTCCACTTT. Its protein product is CASSRQGMSISPLHF.

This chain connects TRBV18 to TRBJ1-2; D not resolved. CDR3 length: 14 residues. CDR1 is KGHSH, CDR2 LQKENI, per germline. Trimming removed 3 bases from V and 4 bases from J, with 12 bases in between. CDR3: CASSPRRELYGYTF. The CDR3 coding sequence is TGTGCCAGCTCACCGCGCCGGGAACTCTATGGCTACACCTTC.

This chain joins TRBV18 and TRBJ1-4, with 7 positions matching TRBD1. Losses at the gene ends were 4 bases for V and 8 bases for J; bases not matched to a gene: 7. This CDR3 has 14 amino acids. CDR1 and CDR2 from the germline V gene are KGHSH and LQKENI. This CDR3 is CASSLHRGDEKLFF. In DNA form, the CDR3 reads TGTGCCAGCTCACTGCACAGGGGTGACGAAAAACTGTTTTTT.

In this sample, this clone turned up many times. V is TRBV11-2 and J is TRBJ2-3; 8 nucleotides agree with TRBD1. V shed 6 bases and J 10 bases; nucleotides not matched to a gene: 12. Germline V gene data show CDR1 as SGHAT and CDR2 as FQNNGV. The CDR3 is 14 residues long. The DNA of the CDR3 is TGTGCCAGCAGTGTCCGGACAGGGAAAAATCCGCAGTATTTT. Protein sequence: CASSVRTGKNPQYF.

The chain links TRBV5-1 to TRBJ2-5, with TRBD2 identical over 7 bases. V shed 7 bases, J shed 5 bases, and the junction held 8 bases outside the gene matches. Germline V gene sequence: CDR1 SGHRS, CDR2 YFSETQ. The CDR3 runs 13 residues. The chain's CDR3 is CASSRLAEETQYF. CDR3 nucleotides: TGCGCCAGCTCGCGACTAGCTGAGGAGACCCAGTACTTC.

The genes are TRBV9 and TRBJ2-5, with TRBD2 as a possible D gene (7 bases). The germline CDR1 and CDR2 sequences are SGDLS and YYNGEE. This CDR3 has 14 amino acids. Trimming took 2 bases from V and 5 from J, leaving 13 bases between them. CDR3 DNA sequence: TGTGCCAGCAGCGTTGGGGGGGCGAGGGAGACCCAGTACTTC. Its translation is CASSVGGARETQYF.

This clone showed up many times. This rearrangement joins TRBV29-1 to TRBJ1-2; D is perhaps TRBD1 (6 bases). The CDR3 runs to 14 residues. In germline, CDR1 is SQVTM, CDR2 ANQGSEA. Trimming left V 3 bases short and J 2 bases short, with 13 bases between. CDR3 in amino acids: CSVDRGVGNYGYTF. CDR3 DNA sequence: TGCAGCGTTGACAGGGGTGTAGGGAACTATGGCTACACCTTC.

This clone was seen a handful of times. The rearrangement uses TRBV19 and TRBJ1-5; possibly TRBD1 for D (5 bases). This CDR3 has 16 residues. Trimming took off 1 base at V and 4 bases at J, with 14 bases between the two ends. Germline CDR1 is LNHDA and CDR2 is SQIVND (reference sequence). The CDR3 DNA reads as TGTGCCAGTAGTATAGTAAATCGCGGGGGGAATCAGCCCCAGCATTTT. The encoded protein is CASSIVNRGGNQPQHF.

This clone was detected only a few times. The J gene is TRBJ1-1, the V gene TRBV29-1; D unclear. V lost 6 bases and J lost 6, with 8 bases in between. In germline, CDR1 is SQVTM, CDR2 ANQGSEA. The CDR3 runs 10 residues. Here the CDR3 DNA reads TGCAGCGTCGAGGCCGCTGAAGCTTTCTTT. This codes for CSVEAAEAFF.

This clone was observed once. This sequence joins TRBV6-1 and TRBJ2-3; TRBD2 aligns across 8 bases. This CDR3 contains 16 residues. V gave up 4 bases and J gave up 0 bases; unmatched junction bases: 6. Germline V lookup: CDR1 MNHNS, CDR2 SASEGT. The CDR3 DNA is TGTGCCAGCAGTGCACCACTAGCGGCTAGCACAGATACGCAGTATTTT. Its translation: CASSAPLAASTDTQYF.